These T cell receptor beta chains were read from a single sample in a study of T cells in localized non-small cell lung cancer. Profiling relied on immunoSEQ multiplex PCR, and the TCRdb table lists in-frame clones only, not all of them. The profile covers tens of thousands of clones, with 75% to 95% appearing a single time and about 28% taken by the ten largest. The starting material was peripheral blood, obtained before any cancer treatment. These receptors came from a female donor older than 55 with stage I lung adenocarcinoma. Each CDR3 is given with its conserved first and last residue. D genes are given only for firm matches. Rows may omit the clone size; those that give it use once, few, many or a size class.

. TRBJ2-1 TRBV11-2 . TGTGCCAGCAGCTTAGCCTCATTCGGTCTCTCAAAGCGGAACGAGCAGTTCTTC CASSLASFGLSKRNEQFF
TRBD1 TRBJ1-1 TRBV7-9 . TGTGCCAGCAGGCCCGAGGGACAGGGTGTCGGTGAAGCTTTCTTT CASRPEGQGVGEAFF
TRBD1 TRBJ1-1 TRBV7-9 . TGTGCCAGCAGCCGAGGGACAGCCACTGAAGCTTTCTTT CASSRGTATEAFF
. TRBJ2-1 TRBV4-2 . TGTGCCAGCAGCCAGGCTACCGGGGCGAGCGACTACAATGAGCAGTTCTTC CASSQATGASDYNEQFF
. TRBJ1-1 TRBV7-8 . TGTGCCAGCAGCTTGGGCACAGGAATGAACACTGAAGCTTTCTTT CASSLGTGMNTEAFF
TRBD1 TRBJ2-5 TRBV10-1 . TGCGCCAGCAGTGACCGGGACAGGGGTGTAGAGACCCAGTACTTC CASSDRDRGVETQYF
TRBD1 TRBJ1-5 TRBV18 . TGTGCCAGCTCCCACGACAGGGATTCTGGCCTTGACATCATGCCCCAGCATTTT CASSHDRDSGLDIMPQHF
TRBD2 TRBJ2-7 TRBV19 . TGTGCCAGTAAGGAAAGCGGGACCCGGAATCGGCAGTACTTC CASKESGTRNRQYF
. TRBJ1-2 TRBV6-5 . TGTGCCAGCAGTTACAGCAGGGGCTATGGCTACACCTTC CASSYSRGYGYTF
. TRBJ2-3 TRBV10-3 . TGTGCCATCAGTTCACAGGGCACAGATACGCAGTATTTT CAISSQGTDTQYF
TRBD2 TRBJ2-3 TRBV19 . TGTGCCAGTAGTATCGAGGCGGGAGCTTGGGGGGATACGCAGTATTTT CASSIEAGAWGDTQYF
. TRBJ2-7 TRBV7-6 once TGTGCCAGCAGCTCCAACGATCTCGAGCAGTACTTC CASSSNDLEQYF
TRBD2 TRBJ2-1 TRBV4-1 . TGCGCCAGCAGCCCCTGGACTAGCGGGTCTGCGCATGAGCAGTTCTTC CASSPWTSGSAHEQFF
. TRBJ2-2 TRBV15 . TGTGCCACCAGCAGAGATGGAGGGGGTGTTTCCACCGGGGAGCTGTTTTTT CATSRDGGGVSTGELFF
. TRBJ1-4 TRBV7-9 . TGTGCCAGCAGCCAGGACAGCGAAAAACTGTTTTTT CASSQDSEKLFF
. TRBJ2-7 TRBV6-6 . TGTGCCAGCAGTACCCGGACAGTACCCTACGAGCAGTACTTC CASSTRTVPYEQYF
TRBD1 TRBJ1-6 TRBV2 few TGTGCCAGCAGGTTGACAGGGGCGACTTCACCCCTCCACTTT CASRLTGATSPLHF
TRBD1 TRBJ2-7 TRBV5-1 . TGCGCCAGCAGCGCCCCGACAGGGGGTAACACCTACGAGCAGTACTTC CASSAPTGGNTYEQYF
TRBD1 TRBJ1-4 TRBV6-1 . TGTGCCAGCAAGGGACAGCCTAGGGAAAAACTGTTTTTT CASKGQPREKLFF
. TRBJ2-7 TRBV4-1 . TGCGCCAGCAGCCAAGATATGAGATTTGGCTACGAGCAGTACTTC CASSQDMRFGYEQYF
TRBD1 TRBJ1-2 TRBV5-4 . TGTGCCAGCAGCTTACCCGGACAGGGAGCAGGAGGCGGCTATGGCTACACCTTC CASSLPGQGAGGGYGYTF
TRBD2 TRBJ2-7 TRBV6-1 . TGTGCCAGCAGCTATACTAGCGGGGCCGACGAGCAGTACTTC CASSYTSGADEQYF
. TRBJ2-3 TRBV5-4 . TGTGCCAGCAGCTTAAGGGACACTGGCACAGATACGCAGTATTTT CASSLRDTGTDTQYF
. TRBJ1-2 TRBV18 . TGTGCCAGCTCACCCCGCCAGGATCACTATGGCTACACCTTC CASSPRQDHYGYTF
. TRBJ2-7 TRBV5-6 few TGTGCCAGCAGCTTGGAAGGCTACGAGCAGTACTTC CASSLEGYEQYF
. TRBJ2-7 TRBV6-5 . TGTGCCAGCAGTGCCCTTCCGAGCTCCTACGAGCAGTACTTC CASSALPSSYEQYF
. TRBJ1-1 TRBV9 . TGTGCCAGCAGCGTAGAACAGGCGAAGGCTGAAGCTTTCTTT CASSVEQAKAEAFF